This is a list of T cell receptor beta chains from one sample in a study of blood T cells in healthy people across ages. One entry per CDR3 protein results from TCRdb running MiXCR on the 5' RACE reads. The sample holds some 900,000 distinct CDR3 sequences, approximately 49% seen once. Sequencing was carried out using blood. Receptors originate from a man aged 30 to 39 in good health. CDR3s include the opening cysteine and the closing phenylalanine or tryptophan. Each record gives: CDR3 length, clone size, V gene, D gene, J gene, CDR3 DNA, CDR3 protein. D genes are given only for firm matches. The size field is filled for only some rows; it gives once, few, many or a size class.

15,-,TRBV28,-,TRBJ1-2,TGTGCCAGCAGTTTATTGGACAGCCCTAACTATGGCTACACCTTC,CASSLLDSPNYGYTF
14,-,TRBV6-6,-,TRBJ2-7,TGTGCCACCTTGGCCGGGCAGCTAGCCTACGAGCAGTACTTC,CATLAGQLAYEQYF
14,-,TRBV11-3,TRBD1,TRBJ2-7,TGTGCCAGCAGCCAGCGGACAGGGTTCTACGAGCAGTACTTC,CASSQRTGFYEQYF
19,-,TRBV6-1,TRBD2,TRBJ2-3,TGTGCCAGCAGTCTAGGACTAGCGGGAGGGTACACTAGCACAGATACGCAGTATTTT,CASSLGLAGGYTSTDTQYF
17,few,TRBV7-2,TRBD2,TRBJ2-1,TGTGCCAGCAGCTTAGTGCCCAGCGGGGGGCCAGACAATGAGCAGTTCTTC,CASSLVPSGGPDNEQFF
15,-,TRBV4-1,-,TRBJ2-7,TGCGCCAGCAGCCAAGGCTCAGGAGGGGGTTACGAGCAGTACTTC,CASSQGSGGGYEQYF
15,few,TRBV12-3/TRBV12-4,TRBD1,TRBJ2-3,TGTGCCAGCAGTATAGGGGACAGGCCCACAGATACGCAGTATTTT,CASSIGDRPTDTQYF
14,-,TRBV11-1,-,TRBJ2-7,TGTGCCAGCAGCTCGGGACGGATGTCCTACGAGCAGTACTTC,CASSSGRMSYEQYF
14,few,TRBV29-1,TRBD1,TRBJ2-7,TGCAGCGTTGAATTAGGACAGGGTACTTACGAGCAGTACTTC,CSVELGQGTYEQYF
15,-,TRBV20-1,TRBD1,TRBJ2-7,TGCAGTGCTAGAGATCAGGGGACAGCTTCCTACGAGCAGTACTTC,CSARDQGTASYEQYF
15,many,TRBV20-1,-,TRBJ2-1,TGCAGTGCTAGAGACCGACCTTTAACAAGGCCGGAGCAGTTCTTC,CSARDRPLTRPEQFF
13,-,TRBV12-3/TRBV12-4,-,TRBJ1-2,TGTGCCAGCAGTTCTACAGTTCTTTATGGCTACACCTTC,CASSSTVLYGYTF
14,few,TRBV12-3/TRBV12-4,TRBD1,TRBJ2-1,TGTGCCAGCAGTCTCCAGACAGGGGGCGGTGAGCAGTTCTTC,CASSLQTGGGEQFF
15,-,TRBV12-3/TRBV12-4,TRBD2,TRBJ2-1,TGTGCCAGCACCCACCCTGGGACTAGCGGGAGGGTTCGGTTCTTC,CASTHPGTSGRVRFF
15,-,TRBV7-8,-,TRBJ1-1,TGTGCCAGCAGCTACCTCGCAGGAGACAACACTGAAGCTTTCTTT,CASSYLAGDNTEAFF
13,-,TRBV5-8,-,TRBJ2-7,TGTGCCAGCAGCTTGGCCCCCTTCTACGAGCAGTACTTC,CASSLAPFYEQYF
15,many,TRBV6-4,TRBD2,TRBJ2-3,TGTGCCAGCAGTGGTTCAGCGGGGGGGACAGATACGCAGTATTTT,CASSGSAGGTDTQYF
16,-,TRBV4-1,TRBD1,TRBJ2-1,TGCGCCAGCAGCCAGACGACAGGGAACTCCTACAATGAGCAGTTCTTC,CASSQTTGNSYNEQFF
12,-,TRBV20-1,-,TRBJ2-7,TGCAGTGCTCGCCGCCCAGGCTACGAGCAGTACTTC,CSARRPGYEQYF
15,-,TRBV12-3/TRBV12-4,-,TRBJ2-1,TGTGCCAGCAGTTTCAGGGACTGGAATTACAATGAGCAGTTCTTC,CASSFRDWNYNEQFF
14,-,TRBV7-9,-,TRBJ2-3,TGTGCCAGCAGCTTAGGTCGGGGATCAGATGCGCAGTATTTT,CASSLGRGSDAQYF
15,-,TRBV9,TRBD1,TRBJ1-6,TGTGCCAGCAGCGACTCGTGGACAGGGGACTCACCCCTCCACTTT,CASSDSWTGDSPLHF
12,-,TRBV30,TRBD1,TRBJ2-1,TGTGCCGGGACAGGGGACCACAATGAGCAGTTCTTC,CAGTGDHNEQFF
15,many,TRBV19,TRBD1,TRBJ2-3,TGTGCCAGTAGCCCGCTGGACAGGGAGGCAGATACGCAGTATTTT,CASSPLDREADTQYF
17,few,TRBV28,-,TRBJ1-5,TGTGCCAGCAGTCAGGGGAGGGCTGAATATGGCAATCAGCCCCAGCATTTT,CASSQGRAEYGNQPQHF
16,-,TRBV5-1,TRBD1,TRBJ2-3,TGCGCCAGCAGCTTGGAGGGGCAGGGGGCGGCAGATACGCAGTATTTT,CASSLEGQGAADTQYF
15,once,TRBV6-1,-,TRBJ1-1,TGTGCCAGCAGTGACCAGCCGAGTGGGAACACTGAAGCTTTCTTT,CASSDQPSGNTEAFF
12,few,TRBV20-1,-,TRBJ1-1,TGCAGTGCGCCCGACGGGAACACTGAAGCTTTCTTT,CSAPDGNTEAFF
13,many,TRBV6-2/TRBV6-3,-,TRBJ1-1,TGTGCCAGCAGCTATAGGGGGAACACTGAAGCTTTCTTT,CASSYRGNTEAFF
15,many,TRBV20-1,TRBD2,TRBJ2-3,TGCAGTGCGCCAACTAGCGAGCCTAGCACAGATACGCAGTATTTT,CSAPTSEPSTDTQYF
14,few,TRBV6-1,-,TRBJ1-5,TGTGCCAGCAGTGAAGCGGTCGAGAATCAGCCCCAGCATTTT,CASSEAVENQPQHF
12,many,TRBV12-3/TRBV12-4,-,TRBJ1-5,TGTGCCAGCACTTCCCTTAATCAGCCCCAGCATTTT,CASTSLNQPQHF
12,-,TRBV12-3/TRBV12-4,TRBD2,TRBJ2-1,TGTGCCAGCAATCCGGGAGGGGCAGAGCAGTTCTTC,CASNPGGAEQFF
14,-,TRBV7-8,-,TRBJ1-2,TGTGCCAGCAGCCGCACCTATGCGGAATATGGCTACACCTTC,CASSRTYAEYGYTF
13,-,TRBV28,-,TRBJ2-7,TGTGCCAGCACTAGCGATGTGACCTACGAGCAGTACTTC,CASTSDVTYEQYF
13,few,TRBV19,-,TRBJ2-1,TGTGCCAGTAGTTACCGGGTCTACAATGAGCAGTTCTTC,CASSYRVYNEQFF
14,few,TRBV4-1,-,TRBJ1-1,TGCGCCAGCAGCCAAGATCGAGACTACACTGAAGCTTTCTTT,CASSQDRDYTEAFF
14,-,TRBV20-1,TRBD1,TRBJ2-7,TGCAGTGCTAGGGCTCCCGGGACAGGGTTCGGGCAGTACTTC,CSARAPGTGFGQYF
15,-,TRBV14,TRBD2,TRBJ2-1,TGTGCCAGCAGCCAATTTTCGGGGGGGCTCGGTGAGCGGTTCTTC,CASSQFSGGLGERFF
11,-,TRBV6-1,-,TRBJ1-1,TGTGCCAGCAGTGAATCGGGGAGGGCTTTCTTT,CASSESGRAFF
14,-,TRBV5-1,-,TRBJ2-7,TGCGCCAGTGCAACAGGGCAGATGACCTACGAGCAGTACTTC,CASATGQMTYEQYF
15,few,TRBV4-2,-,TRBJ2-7,TGTGCCAGCAGTCCTCCGGGACGGAGATACTACGAGCAGTACTTC,CASSPPGRRYYEQYF
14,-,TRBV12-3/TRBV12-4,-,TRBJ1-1,TGTGCCAGCAGTTTTAACCAGGTGAACACTGAAGCTTTCTTT,CASSFNQVNTEAFF
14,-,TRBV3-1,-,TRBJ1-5,TGTGCCAGCAGCGGCGGACAGTTCAATCAGCCCCAGCATTTT,CASSGGQFNQPQHF
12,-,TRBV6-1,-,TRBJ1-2,TGTGCCAGCACCACGGGACTGAATGGCTACACCTTC,CASTTGLNGYTF
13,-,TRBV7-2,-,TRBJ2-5,TGTGCCAGCAGCTTTAACAGGGAAGAGACCCAGTACTTC,CASSFNREETQYF
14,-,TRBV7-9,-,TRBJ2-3,TGTGCCAGCAGCTCGGCCGGTAACACAGATACGCAGTATTTT,CASSSAGNTDTQYF
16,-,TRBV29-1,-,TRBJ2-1,TGCAGCGTTGAAGGGGGAGCGTCCAGCTCCTACAATGAGCAGTTCTTC,CSVEGGASSSYNEQFF
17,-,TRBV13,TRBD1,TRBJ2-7,TGTGCCAGCAGCCCTCCCTCCGGGACAGGGTTCTCCTACGAGCAGTACTTC,CASSPPSGTGFSYEQYF
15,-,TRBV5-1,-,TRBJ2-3,TGCGCCAGCAGCTTGGACGGGGCCAGTTTAGGTACGCAGTATTTT,CASSLDGASLGTQYF
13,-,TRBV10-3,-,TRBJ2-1,TGTGCCAACGGGCGGGGCCCGGACAATGAGCAGTTCTTC,CANGRGPDNEQFF
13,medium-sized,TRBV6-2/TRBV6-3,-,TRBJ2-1,TGTGCCAGCAGACTCCTCCGGGCAAATGAGCAGTTCTTC,CASRLLRANEQFF
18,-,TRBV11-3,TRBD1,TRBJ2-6,TGTGCCAGCAGCGTACTTAAGGACAGGGGGACTGGGGCCAACGTCCTGACTTTC,CASSVLKDRGTGANVLTF
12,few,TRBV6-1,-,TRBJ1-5,TGTGCCAGCAGTGACGACCCTAGCCCCCAGCATTTT,CASSDDPSPQHF
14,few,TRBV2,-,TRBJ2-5,TGTGCCAGCAATAAAAACAGTAAGAGTGAGACCCAGTACTTC,CASNKNSKSETQYF
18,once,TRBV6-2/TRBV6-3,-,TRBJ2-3,TGTGCCAGCAGTTACTCACCATGGGCTAAATTGGGATCAGATACGCAGTATTTT,CASSYSPWAKLGSDTQYF
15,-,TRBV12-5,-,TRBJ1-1,TGTGCTAGTGGTTTTATTGACAAAGGGGACACTGAAGCTTTCTTT,CASGFIDKGDTEAFF
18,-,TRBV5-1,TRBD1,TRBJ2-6,TGCGCCAGCAGCATTAGACAGGGGGTCAGCTCTGGGGCCAACGTCCTGACTTTC,CASSIRQGVSSGANVLTF
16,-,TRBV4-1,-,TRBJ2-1,TGCGCCAGCAGCCAGGCAGGGCCCCGACCGGACAATGAGCAGTTCTTC,CASSQAGPRPDNEQFF